What follows are 22 T cell receptor beta chains derived from one specimen sequenced in a study of Ad26.COV2.S vaccination and SARS-CoV-2 variants. Assay: immunoSEQ multiplex PCR; the TCRdb copy retains only in-frame clones and omits some. The sample shows about 350,000 clones, about 85% of them seen only once. Treatment reported: roughly 18 received Ad26.COV2.S at low or high dose, single or two shots; 5 received placebo; per-sample allocation not given. Sampling happened 63 days after the first vaccine or placebo injection. The material sequenced was peripheral blood, taken in a trial of Ad26.COV2.S vaccine versus placebo. These receptors originate from a person between 18 and 65 years old who received the Ad26.COV2.S COVID-19 vaccine or a placebo.

The count of this clone is one. J is TRBJ2-3 and V is TRBV4-1; 10 bases are shared with TRBD2. The CDR3 totals 17 residues. The V gene end was trimmed by 0 bases and the J gene end by 2 bases; junction bases not matched to a gene: 5. Germline V CDR1 and CDR2: MGHRA, YSYEKL. CDR3 sequence reads: CASSQDPLAGATDTQYF. For the CDR3, the DNA is TGCGCCAGCAGCCAAGATCCCCTAGCGGGGGCCACAGATACGCAGTATTTT.

In DNA form, the CDR3 reads TGTGCCAGCAGCCTAGGGCAGGGTAGGGAAAAACTGTTTTTT. Encoded protein: CASSLGQGREKLFF. The chain employs TRBV27 and TRBJ1-4; weak D call: TRBD1 (5 bases). The V end lost 6 bases, the J end lost 8 bases, and 16 bases lay between the germline ends. Germline lookup yields CDR1 MNHEY and CDR2 SMNVEV (reference sequence). The CDR3 is 14 amino acids.

This clone appeared a single time. The gene calls are TRBV6-5 and TRBJ2-7, with 8 nucleotides matching TRBD1. The V gene's germline CDR1 is MNHEY and CDR2 SVGAGI. This CDR3 region has 13 residues. Trimming took 5 bases from V and 4 from J; bases not matched to a gene: 4. The CDR3 reads CASSRQGRYEQYF. CDR3 sequence (DNA): TGTGCCAGCAGTCGACAGGGGAGGTACGAGCAGTACTTC.

In this sample, this clone turned up once. The genes are TRBV19 and TRBJ1-3; D possibly corresponds to TRBD1 (6 bases). The V and J ends lost 5 bases and 0 bases respectively, with 14 bases between them. The CDR3 extends over 16 amino acids. CDR1 and CDR2 (germline): LNHDA, SQIVND (reference sequence). This CDR3 is CASSGGTHHSGNTIYF. CDR3 coding DNA: TGTGCCAGTAGTGGAGGGACACATCACTCTGGAAACACCATATATTTT.

The J gene is TRBJ1-2, the V gene TRBV6-5; D possibly corresponds to TRBD1 (5 bases). Germline V gene sequence: CDR1 MNHEY, CDR2 SVGAGI. The CDR3 spans 12 residues. Trimming pared 6 bases from V and 2 bases from J, leaving 7 bases between. The CDR3 sequence: CASRGRNYGYTF. As DNA, the CDR3 is TGTGCCAGCAGGGGACGGAACTATGGCTACACCTTC.

The chain employs TRBV4-2 and TRBJ2-7, with 12 bases that match TRBD2. Germline-derived CDR1 and CDR2 are LGHNA and YNFKEQ. This CDR3 has 16 residues. V dropped 3 bases and J dropped 7; count of bases not matched to a gene: 10. The CDR3 reads CASSQELAGGSWEQYF. As DNA, the CDR3 is TGTGCCAGCAGCCAGGAACTAGCGGGAGGCTCTTGGGAGCAGTACTTC.

The chain joins TRBV27 to TRBJ2-7; no reliable D call. The CDR3 sequence is 10 residues long. Germline V gene data show CDR1 as MNHEY and CDR2 as SMNVEV (reference sequence). V was clipped by 7 bases and J by 9 bases, with 10 bases between them. CDR3 DNA: TGTGCCAGCAAAACCCGAGGGCAGTACTTC. Translating gives CASKTRGQYF.

The chain combines TRBV27 with TRBJ2-6; TRBD1 matches at 9 bases. Trimming removed 7 bases from V and 4 bases from J; junction bases left unmatched: 5. The CDR3 contains 15 residues. Germline CDR1 reads MNHEY; CDR2 reads SMNVEV (reference sequence). The CDR3 DNA is TGTGCCAGCAAACAGGGGGCTTCGGGGGCCAACGTCCTGACTTTC. It is translated as CASKQGASGANVLTF.

The chain employs TRBV27 and TRBJ1-2; D is uncertain. Trimming removed 4 bases from V and 2 bases from J, with 11 bases in between. The germline gives CDR1 MNHEY, CDR2 SMNVEV (reference sequence). The CDR3 has 14 residues. CDR3 protein: CASSSPKVNYGYTF. CDR3 sequence (DNA): TGTGCCAGCAGTTCCCCAAAAGTGAACTATGGCTACACCTTC.

V gene TRBV19 combines with J gene TRBJ2-7; a weak D match, TRBD1 (6 bases). Germline CDR1 and CDR2: LNHDA and SQIVND (reference sequence). This CDR3 has 13 residues. Trimming cost V 3 bases and J 3 bases, with 9 bases left between them. CDR3 in amino acids: CASSMDSYYEQYF. In DNA, the CDR3 is TGTGCCAGTAGTATGGACAGTTACTACGAGCAGTACTTC.

The rearrangement joins TRBV9 to TRBJ2-1, with D tentatively TRBD1 (5 bases). The CDR3 covers 13 residues. V shed 3 bases and J shed 9 bases, with 13 bases lying between them. Germline V gene lookup returns CDR1 SGDLS and CDR2 YYNGEE. CDR3 sequence reads: CASSGQTRSEQFF. CDR3 coding DNA: TGTGCCAGCAGCGGACAGACCAGAAGTGAGCAGTTCTTC. The entire variable domain, with the rest obtained from reference TRBV9 and TRBJ2-1, is as follows: DSGVTQTPKHLITATGQRVTLRCSPRSGDLSVYWYQQSLDQGLQFLIQYYNGEERAKGNILERFSAQQFPDLHSELNLSSLELGDSALYFCASSGQTRSEQFFGPGTRLTVL.

CDR3 region: CASSSRTSGLTDTQYF. The CDR3 coding sequence is TGCGCCAGCAGCTCCCGGACTAGCGGACTCACAGATACGCAGTATTTT. V and J are TRBV5-1 and TRBJ2-3, with 10 positions matching TRBD2. V dropped 3 bases and J dropped 2; count of bases not matched to a gene: 6. The CDR3 contains 16 residues. From germline, CDR1 is SGHRS and CDR2 YFSETQ.

About this clone: An end of the junction differs from the germline gene, which may be a read error. The chain couples TRBV20-1 to TRBJ1-4; 7 bases match TRBD1. CDR3 size: 12 residues. CDR1 DFQATT and CDR2 SNEGSKA come from the germline V gene (reference sequence). The CDR3, as DNA: TGCAGTGCTAGTTCCCTGACCAGGACAGGCACTTTT. This gives the protein CSASSLTRTGTF.

The gene calls are TRBV19 and TRBJ1-4; TRBD1 matches 8 bases. The length of the CDR3 is 15 residues. Trimming cost V 5 bases and J 5 bases; bases outside gene matches: 7. Germline CDR1 reads LNHDA; CDR2 reads SQIVND (reference sequence). CDR3 in amino acids: CASSPFGDRNEKLFF. CDR3 sequence (DNA): TGTGCCAGTAGTCCCTTCGGGGACAGGAATGAAAAACTGTTTTTT.

This clone appeared a single time. Other DNA sequences in the same sample also yield this CDR3. The rearrangement uses TRBV7-9 and TRBJ1-1; maybe TRBD1 (5 bases). Per the germline V gene, CDR1 is SEHNR and CDR2 is FQNEAQ (reference sequence). The CDR3 spans 14 residues. V was shortened by 2 bases and J by 2 bases, with 9 bases between the two germline ends. CDR3 nucleotide sequence: TGTGCCAGCAGCTTATCCCAGGGAAACACTGAAGCTTTCTTT. Translated: CASSLSQGNTEAFF. Based on the CDR3 plus reference TRBV7-9 and TRBJ1-1, the full variable domain is DTGVSQNPRHKITKRGQNVTFRCDPISEHNRLYWYRQTLGQGPEFLTYFQNEAQLEKSRLLSDRFSAERPKGSFSTLEIQRTEQGDSAMYLCASSLSQGNTEAFFGQGTRLTVV.

Worth noting for this clone: The sample has other DNA sequences that encode this CDR3 too. The chain carries TRBV14 and TRBJ2-3; TRBD2 is a possible D gene (6 bases). CDR1 and CDR2 from the germline V gene are SGHDN and FVKESK. The V and J ends lost 4 bases and 1 base respectively, with 9 bases between them. The CDR3 totals 14 residues. The CDR3 bases are TGTGCCAGCAGCCTGGGCGGGGGCACAGATACGCAGTATTTT. Translated, it gives CASSLGGGTDTQYF. Supplemented by reference TRBV14 and TRBJ2-3, the full variable domain reads EAGVTQFPSHSVIEKGQTVTLRCDPISGHDNLYWYRRVMGKEIKFLLHFVKESKQDESGMPNNRFLAERTGGTYSTLKVQPAELEDSGVYFCASSLGGGTDTQYFGPGTRLTVL.

The rearrangement uses TRBV6-6 and TRBJ1-4; TRBD1 is a possible D gene (6 bases). V was clipped by 6 bases and J by 7 bases, with 15 bases between them. The CDR3 consists of 14 residues. From germline, CDR1 is MNHNY and CDR2 SVGAGI (reference sequence). This chain's CDR3 is CASRTTGNAEKLFF. The CDR3 nucleotides read TGTGCCAGCAGGACCACAGGGAACGCTGAAAAACTGTTTTTT.

The chain is built from TRBV29-1 and TRBJ1-5; tentatively, D is TRBD1 (6 bases). The CDR3 length is 14 residues. In germline, CDR1 is SQVTM, CDR2 ANQGSEA. V was shortened by 6 bases and J by 6 bases, with 18 bases between the two germline ends. CDR3 coding DNA: TGCAGCGTATCAACGGACAGACGAGGTCAGCCCCAGCATTTT. Protein: CSVSTDRRGQPQHF. Drawing the rest from reference TRBV29-1 and TRBJ1-5, the complete variable domain is SAVISQKPSRDICQRGTSLTIQCQVDSQVTMMFWYRQQPGQSLTLIATANQGSEATYESGFVIDKFPISRPNLTFSTLTVSNMSPEDSSIYLCSVSTDRRGQPQHFGDGTRLSIL.

The V gene is TRBV6-4, the J gene TRBJ2-3; 8 nucleotides match TRBD1. The CDR3 loop spans 14 amino acids. With 6 bases clipped from V and 2 bases from J, the junction kept 4 bases outside the gene matches. The germline V gene encodes CDR1 MRHNA and CDR2 SNTAGT. The CDR3, as DNA: TGTGCCAGCAGCCCGACAGGGGTCACAGATACGCAGTATTTT. As protein: CASSPTGVTDTQYF.

This clone was seen once. The rearrangement joins TRBV29-1 to TRBJ2-7; D tentatively reads TRBD1 or TRBD2 (6 bases each). V was shortened by 0 bases and J by 3 bases, with 18 bases between the two germline ends. Germline V gene data show CDR1 as SQVTM and CDR2 as ANQGSEA. This CDR3 has 16 residues. The CDR3 reads CSVEDAPIGGGYEQYF. CDR3 sequence (DNA): TGCAGCGTTGAAGATGCCCCTATTGGAGGGGGCTACGAGCAGTACTTC.

The gene calls are TRBV9 and TRBJ1-1, with D possibly being TRBD1 (5 bases). This CDR3 region has 15 residues. Per the germline V gene, CDR1 is SGDLS and CDR2 is YYNGEE. V lost 3 bases and J 0 bases, leaving 12 bases between the germline ends. The CDR3 region is CASSASGRVNTEAFF. As DNA, the CDR3 is TGTGCCAGCAGCGCCTCAGGGCGAGTGAACACTGAAGCTTTCTTT. The full variable domain, rest sourced from reference TRBV9 and TRBJ1-1, is DSGVTQTPKHLITATGQRVTLRCSPRSGDLSVYWYQQSLDQGLQFLIQYYNGEERAKGNILERFSAQQFPDLHSELNLSSLELGDSALYFCASSASGRVNTEAFFGQGTRLTVV.

The chain couples TRBV30 to TRBJ1-1, with D unresolved. V shed 4 bases and J shed 0 bases, with 15 bases lying between them. Germline V lookup: CDR1 GTSNPN, CDR2 SVGIG (reference sequence). The CDR3 runs 15 residues. This CDR3 is CAWMGGSRMNTEAFF. CDR3 sequence (DNA): TGTGCCTGGATGGGCGGATCCCGCATGAACACTGAAGCTTTCTTT.